The 9 T cell receptor beta chains reported below all come from one sample, sequenced in a study of identical twins (dated by TCRdb to between 2015 and 2016). Library construction relied on 5' RACE. The sample was run on an Illumina HiSeq 2000. TCRdb trimmed the raw reads at Q25, called clones with MiXCR and kept productive beta chains. For every CDR3 protein sequence, its rows merge into one entry that carries the most common genes and DNA. Recorded for this sample are approximately 890,000 distinct CDR3 sequences; 9% to 15% of them occurred a single time. Around 1.5% of the sample is held by the ten biggest clonotypes. These data also featured in a second study, about yellow fever vaccine responses in identical twins.

Sequencing was carried out using PBMCs. These receptors all come from a woman younger than 35 in good health.

The chain is built from TRBV7-8 and TRBJ1-1, with D possibly TRBD1 on 5 matching bases. The CDR3 has 15 amino acids. V was shortened by 1 base and J by 1 base, with 10 bases between the two germline ends. Germline V gives CDR1 SGHVS, CDR2 FQNEAQ. The CDR3 here is CASSLVLTGNTEAFF. The CDR3 DNA reads as TGTGCCAGCAGCTTAGTCCTAACAGGGAACACTGAAGCTTTCTTT.

In this sample, this clonotype turned up a few times. The chain joins TRBV7-3 to TRBJ2-7; D unclear. Germline CDR1 is SGHTA and CDR2 is FQGTGA. This CDR3 region has 14 residues. Trimming cost V 3 bases and J 0 bases, with 9 bases left between them. CDR3 loop: CASSFDSSSYEQYF. CDR3 nucleotides: TGTGCCAGCAGCTTTGACTCCAGCTCCTACGAGCAGTACTTC.

CDR3 bases: TGTGCCAGCAGCCCCGGGGTAGCGGGAGTTCTCGCCGAGCAGTACTTC. It codes for CASSPGVAGVLAEQYF. This chain uses TRBV7-9 with TRBJ2-7, with 9 bases that match TRBD2. The V segment lost 5 bases and the J segment 6 bases; nucleotides outside the gene matches: 14. The CDR3 is 16 amino acids. Germline V gene sequence: CDR1 SEHNR, CDR2 FQNEAQ (reference sequence).

This clonotype was seen at least ten times. This chain connects TRBV9 to TRBJ2-5; 7 bases match TRBD1. The CDR3 has 15 amino acids. CDR1 and CDR2 (germline): SGDLS, YYNGEE. Losses at the gene ends were 1 base for V and 3 bases for J; bases not matched to a gene: 6. DNA for the CDR3: TGTGCCAGCAGCGTAATTGGGACAGAGAAAGAGACCCAGTACTTC. Translation gives CASSVIGTEKETQYF.

The table lists this clonotype with a few counts. The chain carries TRBV20-1 and TRBJ2-2; 8 bases line up with TRBD2. The CDR3 runs 15 residues. Germline CDR1 reads DFQATT; CDR2 reads SNEGSKA (reference sequence). Germline trimming cut 3 bases from V and 4 bases from J; bases unmatched to any gene: 7. The CDR3 loop is CSASLAAGATGELFF. CDR3 coding DNA: TGCAGTGCTAGTCTCGCAGCGGGGGCCACCGGGGAGCTGTTTTTT.

This clonotype was found a few times. The J gene is TRBJ1-2, the V gene TRBV4-1; D possibly corresponds to TRBD1 (6 bases). V was clipped by 0 bases and J by 2 bases, with 13 bases between them. CDR3 length: 16 residues. The germline V gene has CDR1 MGHRA and CDR2 YSYEKL. CDR3: CASSQEGVGQNYGYTF. As DNA, the CDR3 is TGCGCCAGCAGCCAAGAAGGGGTAGGACAGAACTATGGCTACACCTTC.

The genes are TRBV2 and TRBJ2-7; 7 nucleotides agree with TRBD2. CDR1 is SNHLY and CDR2 is FYNNEI in the germline V gene. This CDR3 has 16 amino acids. CDR3 nucleotide sequence: TGTGCCAGCAGTGAAGTGGCTAGCGGCGGAAACTACGGGCAGTACGTC. Translation gives CASSEVASGGNYGQYV.

V and J are TRBV29-1 and TRBJ2-5, with TRBD2 matching 11 bases. V gave up 2 bases and J gave up 4 bases; unmatched junction bases: 12. This CDR3 is built from 17 residues. Germline V gene data show CDR1 as SQVTM and CDR2 as ANQGSEA. CDR3 sequence (DNA): TGCAGCGTTGAACTCCTAGCGGGAGGCGCCCACAGAGAGACCCAGTACTTC. It specifies CSVELLAGGAHRETQYF.

V is TRBV6-4 and J is TRBJ1-5, with 8 bases lining up with TRBD1. The CDR3 has 18 amino acids. The trim removed 4 bases at V and 3 bases at J, leaving 14 bases unmatched. Per germline, CDR1 MRHNA and CDR2 SNTAGT. The CDR3 loop reads CASSVHFGDRSPNQPQHF. DNA for the CDR3: TGTGCCAGCAGTGTCCATTTCGGGGACAGGAGCCCCAATCAGCCCCAGCATTTT.